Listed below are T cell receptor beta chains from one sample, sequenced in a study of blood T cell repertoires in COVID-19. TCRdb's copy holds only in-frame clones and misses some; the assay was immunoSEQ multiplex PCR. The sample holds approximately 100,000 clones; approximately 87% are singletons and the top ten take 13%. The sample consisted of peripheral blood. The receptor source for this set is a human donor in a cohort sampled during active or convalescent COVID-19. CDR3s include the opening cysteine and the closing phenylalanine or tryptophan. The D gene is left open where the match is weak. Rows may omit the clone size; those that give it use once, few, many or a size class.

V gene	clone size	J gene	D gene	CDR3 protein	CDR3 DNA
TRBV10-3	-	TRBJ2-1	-	CAITEGLNEQFF	TGTGCCATCACCGAGGGCCTCAATGAGCAGTTCTTC
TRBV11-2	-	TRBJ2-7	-	CASSLLRGRSSYEQYF	TGTGCCAGCAGCTTGCTGCGGGGGCGAAGCTCCTACGAGCAGTACTTC
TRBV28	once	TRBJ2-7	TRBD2	CASSSTPAGSYEQYF	TGTGCCAGCAGTTCCACTCCAGCGGGATCCTACGAGCAGTACTTC
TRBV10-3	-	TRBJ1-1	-	CAISTEMNTEAFF	TGTGCCATATCGACAGAAATGAACACTGAAGCTTTCTTT
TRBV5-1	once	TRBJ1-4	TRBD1	CASSKEGQGNEKLFF	TGCGCCAGCAGCAAGGAGGGACAGGGCAATGAAAAACTGTTTTTT
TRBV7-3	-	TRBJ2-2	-	CASSSTGLNTGELFF	TGTGCCAGCAGCTCCACAGGGTTGAACACCGGGGAGCTGTTTTTT
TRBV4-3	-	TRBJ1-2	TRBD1	CASSQDPGTGGLINYGYTF	TGCGCCAGCAGCCAGGACCCCGGGACAGGGGGGCTGATTAACTATGGCTACACCTTC
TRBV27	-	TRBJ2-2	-	CASSPGQNTGELFF	TGTGCCAGCAGTCCCGGACAGAATACCGGGGAGCTGTTTTTT
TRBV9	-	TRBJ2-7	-	CASSPRVSGFDEQYF	TGTGCCAGCAGCCCGCGGGTGTCGGGGTTCGACGAGCAGTACTTC
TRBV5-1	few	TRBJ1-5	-	CASSLDTSNQPQHF	TGCGCCAGCAGCTTGGACACTAGCAATCAGCCCCAGCATTTT
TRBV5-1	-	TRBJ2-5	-	CASSLSLQETQYF	TGCGCCAGCAGCTTGAGCCTTCAAGAGACCCAGTACTTC
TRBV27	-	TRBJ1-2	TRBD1	CAIGTGGAWDYGYTF	TGTGCCATCGGGACAGGGGGCGCGTGGGACTATGGCTACACCTTC
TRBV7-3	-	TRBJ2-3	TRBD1	CASSRRDRDTQYF	TGTGCCAGCAGCCGCCGGGACAGGGATACGCAGTATTTT
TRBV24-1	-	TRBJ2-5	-	CATSEAQQGLETQYF	TGTGCCACCAGTGAAGCTCAACAGGGTTTAGAGACCCAGTACTTC
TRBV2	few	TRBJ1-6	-	CASSDGLNISPLHF	TGTGCCAGCAGTGATGGACTCAATATTTCACCCCTCCACTTT
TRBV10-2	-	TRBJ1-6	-	CASSESRGAHNSPLHF	TGCGCCAGCAGTGAGTCGCGGGGGGCGCATAATTCACCCCTCCACTTT
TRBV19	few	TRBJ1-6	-	CASSSGVESPLHF	TGTGCCAGTAGTAGCGGGGTTGAATCACCCCTCCACTTT
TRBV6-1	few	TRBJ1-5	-	CASSEIQYSNQPQHF	TGTGCCAGCAGTGAAATACAGTATAGCAATCAGCCCCAGCATTTT
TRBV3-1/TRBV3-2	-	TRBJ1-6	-	CASSQRQRNSPLHF	TGTGCCAGCAGCCAAAGACAGAGAAATTCACCCCTCCACTTT
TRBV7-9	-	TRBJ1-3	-	CASSFLRGTIYF	TGTGCCAGCAGCTTTCTACGGGGCACCATATATTTT
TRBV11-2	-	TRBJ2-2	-	CASSLQSRNTGELFF	TGTGCCAGCAGCTTACAAAGTAGGAACACCGGGGAGCTGTTTTTT
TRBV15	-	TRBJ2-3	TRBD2	CATSRDLAGGSSTDTQYF	TGTGCCACCAGCAGAGATCTAGCGGGGGGGTCTAGCACAGATACGCAGTATTTT
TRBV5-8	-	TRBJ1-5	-	CASSRRVRTSRNQPQHF	TGTGCCAGCAGCCGGAGGGTTCGGACATCTCGCAATCAGCCCCAGCATTTT
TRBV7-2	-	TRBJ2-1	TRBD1	CASSLGDSGLYEQFF	TGTGCCAGCAGCTTAGGGGACAGCGGTCTGTATGAGCAGTTCTTC
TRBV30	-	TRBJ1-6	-	CARQGGDGSPLHF	TGTGCCCGTCAGGGAGGAGATGGTTCACCCCTCCACTTT
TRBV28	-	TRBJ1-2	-	CASSSRGGLVYGYTF	TGTGCCAGCAGCTCTCGTGGGGGGTTGGTCTATGGCTACACCTTC
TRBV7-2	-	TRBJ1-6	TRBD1	CASSLRPGQGTSPLHF	TGTGCCAGCAGCTTAAGACCCGGACAGGGCACGTCACCCCTCCACTTT
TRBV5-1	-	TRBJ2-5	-	CASSLAGSEETQYF	TGCGCCAGCAGCTTGGCCGGTTCCGAAGAGACCCAGTACTTC
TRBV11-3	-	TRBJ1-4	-	CASTQGRNEKLFF	TGTGCCAGCACCCAGGGAAGGAATGAAAAACTGTTTTTT
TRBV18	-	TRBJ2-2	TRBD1	CASSPHLQGSPFRAGELFF	TGTGCCAGCTCACCGCACCTACAGGGGAGTCCGTTTAGGGCCGGGGAGCTGTTTTTT
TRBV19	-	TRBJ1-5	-	CASSTGLSFSNQPQHF	TGTGCCAGTAGTACGGGACTGTCTTTTAGCAATCAGCCCCAGCATTTT
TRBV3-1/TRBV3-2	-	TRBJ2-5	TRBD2	CASSRAGGQETQYF	TGTGCCAGCAGCCGAGCGGGGGGTCAGGAGACCCAGTACTTC
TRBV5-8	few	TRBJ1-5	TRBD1	CASSLADRVNQPQHF	TGTGCCAGCAGCTTGGCGGACAGGGTCAATCAGCCCCAGCATTTT
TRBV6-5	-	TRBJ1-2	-	CASSYLGYTF	TGTGCCAGCAGTTACCTGGGCTACACCTTC
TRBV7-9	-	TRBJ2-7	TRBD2	CASSSGGAFRSEQYF	TGTGCCAGCTCTAGCGGGGGGGCTTTTAGGAGCGAGCAGTACTTC
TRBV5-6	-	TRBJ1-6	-	CASSLLSLSNSPLHF	TGTGCCAGCAGCTTGCTGTCCCTATCTAATTCACCCCTCCACTTT
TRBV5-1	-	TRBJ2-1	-	CASMTDSYNEQFF	TGCGCCAGCATGACAGATTCCTACAATGAGCAGTTCTTC
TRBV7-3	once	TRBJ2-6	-	CASSPTPSGANVLTF	TGTGCCAGCAGTCCAACACCCTCTGGGGCCAACGTCCTGACTTTC
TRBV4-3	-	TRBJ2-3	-	CASSRGDSGTDTQYF	TGCGCCAGCAGCCGGGGGGACAGCGGCACAGATACGCAGTATTTT
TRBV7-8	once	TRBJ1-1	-	CASSQRRYEAFF	TGTGCCAGCAGCCAACGGCGGTATGAAGCTTTCTTT
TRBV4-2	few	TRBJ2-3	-	CASSHPGSDTQYF	TGTGCCAGCAGCCATCCAGGGTCGGATACGCAGTATTTT
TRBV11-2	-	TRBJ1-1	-	CASSLSQGTEAFF	TGTGCCAGCAGCTTAAGTCAGGGAACTGAAGCTTTCTTT
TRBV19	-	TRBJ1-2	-	CASSMTGDYGYTF	TGTGCCAGTAGTATGACAGGTGACTATGGCTACACCTTC
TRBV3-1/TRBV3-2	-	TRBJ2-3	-	CASSQVGGTDTQYF	TGTGCCAGCAGCCAAGTGGGCGGCACAGATACGCAGTATTTT
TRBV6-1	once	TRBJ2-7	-	CASSDSGESYEQYF	TGTGCCAGCAGTGATTCCGGGGAGTCATACGAGCAGTACTTC
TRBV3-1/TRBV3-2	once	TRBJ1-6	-	CASSQGTALHF	TGTGCCAGCAGCCAAGGCACGGCCCTCCACTTT
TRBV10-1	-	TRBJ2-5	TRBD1	CASLDRGGQTQYF	TGCGCCAGCCTTGACAGGGGTGGACAGACCCAGTACTTC
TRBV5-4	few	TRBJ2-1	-	CASTPTRGTYNEQFF	TGTGCCAGCACCCCAACCCGGGGGACCTACAATGAGCAGTTCTTC
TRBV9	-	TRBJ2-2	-	CASSVGTGNDGELFF	TGTGCCAGCAGCGTAGGTACAGGGAATGACGGGGAGCTGTTTTTT
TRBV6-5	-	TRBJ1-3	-	CASSYSSLSSGNTIYF	TGTGCCAGCAGTTACTCGAGCCTTTCCTCTGGAAACACCATATATTTT
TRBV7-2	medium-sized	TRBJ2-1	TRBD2	CASSFAPPASGVFEQFF	TGTGCCAGCAGCTTTGCTCCCCCGGCTAGCGGTGTTTTTGAGCAGTTCTTC
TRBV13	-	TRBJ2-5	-	CASSRNRAETQYF	TGTGCCAGCAGTCGTAACAGGGCGGAGACCCAGTACTTC
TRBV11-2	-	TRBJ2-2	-	CASLSRVNTGELFF	TGTGCCAGCCTCTCGAGGGTAAACACCGGGGAGCTGTTTTTT
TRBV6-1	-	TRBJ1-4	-	CASSENAGTNEKLFF	TGTGCCAGCAGTGAAAATGCAGGAACTAATGAAAAACTGTTTTTT
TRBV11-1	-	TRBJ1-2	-	CASSLDPVYGYTF	TGTGCCAGCAGCTTAGACCCAGTCTATGGCTACACCTTC
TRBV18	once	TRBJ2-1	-	CASSPRDSGYNEQFF	TGTGCCAGCTCACCGCGGGACAGTGGGTACAATGAGCAGTTCTTC
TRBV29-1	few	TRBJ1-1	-	CSVRTGKTEAFF	TGCAGCGTTAGAACCGGGAAGACTGAAGCTTTCTTT